The sequence of this T cell receptor (beta chain) was determined in a study of T cell responses to AZD1222 COVID-19 vaccine. Study as a whole: The analysis combined second doses at about 4 or about 12 weeks. Overall study results and limits: Close to half of all spike-specific TCRs reportedly target regions of the variants that are unmutated.

The CDR3 is made up of 14 amino acids. CDR1 SGHTA and CDR2 FQGTGA come from the germline V gene. V gave up 0 bases and J gave up 5 bases, with 10 bases separating them. As concerns this clone: What it recognizes is unknown.

Here immunoSEQ multiplex PCR was the method, and the copy in TCRdb shows in-frame clones only, minus some. The table lists around 150,000 clones, about 93% of them singletons. Sequenced material: peripheral blood, taken on day 0 of AZD1222 vaccination. The TCR was taken from an adult in good health. This chain links TRBV7-3 with TRBJ2-5; no definite D call. The CDR3 spells CASSLTGYGETQYF. In DNA form, the CDR3 reads TGTGCCAGCAGCTTAACAGGCTACGGGGAGACCCAGTACTTC.